The 10 T cell receptor beta chains below all came from one sample that was sequenced in a study of cytomegalovirus exposure and HLA in healthy donors. PCR was performed using 60 Vbeta and 13 Jbeta primers. The assay was immunoSEQ multiplex PCR, and TCRdb's table has in-frame clones only and misses some. The sample includes about 160,000 clones, 80% to 85% of them seen just once. Specimen: PBMCs. The receptors come from a male donor in good health and CMV-seropositive.

V is TRBV19 and J is TRBJ1-1, with 8 bases matching TRBD1. This CDR3 is built from 13 residues. CDR1 and CDR2 (germline): LNHDA, SQIVND (reference sequence). The ends lost 5 bases at V and 1 base at J; junction bases unmatched: 0. Written as DNA, the CDR3 is TGTGCCAGTAGTGGACAGGGGAACACTGAAGCTTTCTTT. Its translation: CASSGQGNTEAFF.

The rearrangement links TRBV6-1 to TRBJ2-7; TRBD2 aligns across 8 bases. The CDR3 extends over 13 amino acids. Germline V CDR1 and CDR2: MNHNS, SASEGT. V shed 7 bases, J shed 4 bases, and the junction held 6 bases outside the gene matches. CDR3 in amino acids: CASKLAELYEQYF. CDR3 DNA sequence: TGTGCCAGCAAACTAGCGGAGCTTTACGAGCAGTACTTC.

The V and J genes are TRBV11-2 and TRBJ1-2; 7 bases agree with TRBD1. The V segment lost 5 bases and the J segment 4 bases; nucleotides outside the gene matches: 16. Germline assignment: CDR1 SGHAT and CDR2 FQNNGV. The CDR3 sequence is 17 residues long. CDR3 in amino acids: CASSRAGDRDLIYGYTF. The CDR3 nucleotides read TGTGCCAGCAGCCGAGCGGGCGACAGGGATCTGATCTATGGCTACACCTTC.

The chain has TRBV5-8 and TRBJ2-7; 9 bases are shared with TRBD1. V trimming: 4 bases; J trimming: 3 bases; junction bases outside the gene matches: 8. The length of the CDR3 is 15 residues. In germline, CDR1 is SGHTS, CDR2 YDEGEE. The CDR3 sequence: CASSATGTGIYEQYF. The CDR3 nucleotides are TGTGCCAGCAGCGCAACCGGGACAGGGATCTACGAGCAGTACTTC.

This clone was seen once. The genes are TRBV27 and TRBJ1-6, with D possibly TRBD1 on 6 matching bases. The length of the CDR3 is 13 residues. Germline CDR1 MNHEY, CDR2 SMNVEV (reference sequence). V lost 2 bases and J lost 11, with 10 bases in between. CDR3 region: CASSLTGIAPLHF. DNA for the CDR3: TGTGCCAGCAGTTTAACAGGGATTGCACCCCTCCACTTT.

The CDR3 is CASSTDREHIYEQYF. CDR3 DNA sequence: TGTGCCAGCAGTACGGACAGGGAGCATATCTACGAGCAGTACTTC. The J gene is TRBJ2-7, the V gene TRBV6-5; 8 nucleotides match TRBD1. The CDR3 sequence is 15 residues long. The V gene end was trimmed by 5 bases and the J gene end by 3 bases; junction bases not matched to a gene: 9. The germline V gene has CDR1 MNHEY and CDR2 SVGAGI.

This clone has just a few counts. The chain couples TRBV2 to TRBJ2-1, with TRBD1 as a possible D gene (7 bases). The CDR3 sequence is 15 residues long. The germline CDR1 and CDR2 sequences are SNHLY and FYNNEI. The V and J ends lost 5 bases and 4 bases respectively, with 15 bases between them. The CDR3 spells CASSYNQGGYNEQFF. The CDR3 DNA reads TGTGCCAGCAGTTATAATCAGGGGGGTTACAATGAGCAGTTCTTC.

The V and J genes are TRBV30 and TRBJ1-5; 8 bases align to TRBD1. With 2 bases clipped from V and 2 bases from J, the junction kept 11 bases outside the gene matches. CDR3 length: 17 residues. Germline loops: CDR1 GTSNPN, CDR2 SVGIG (reference sequence). The CDR3 nucleotides are TGTGCCTGGAGTTTGAAGCGGACAGGGAAAGGCAATCAGCCCCAGCATTTT. It translates to CAWSLKRTGKGNQPQHF. Full variable domain (rest looked up from reference TRBV30 and TRBJ1-5): SQTIHQWPATLVQPVGSPLSLECTVEGTSNPNLYWYRQAAGRGLQLLFYSVGIGQISSEVPQNLSASRPQDRQFILSSKKLLLSDSGFYLCAWSLKRTGKGNQPQHFGDGTRLSIL.

In nucleotides, the CDR3 is TGTGCCAGCAGCTTAATCCGGGACAAGGCCTACGAGCAGTACTTC. This gives the protein CASSLIRDKAYEQYF. V gene TRBV7-2 combines with J gene TRBJ2-7; maybe TRBD1 (6 bases). Looked up from germline, CDR1 is SGHTA and CDR2 is FQGNSA. The V gene lost 2 bases and the J gene lost 2 bases, with 13 bases spanning the gap. The CDR3 runs 15 residues.

The V and J genes are TRBV28 and TRBJ2-7; 8 bases fit TRBD1. V trimming: 7 bases; J trimming: 5 bases; junction bases outside the gene matches: 7. This CDR3 has 13 amino acids. Germline values: CDR1 MDHEN, CDR2 SYDVKM. This CDR3 reads CASIPDRAHEQYF. In DNA form, the CDR3 reads TGTGCCAGCATCCCGGACAGGGCCCACGAGCAGTACTTC.